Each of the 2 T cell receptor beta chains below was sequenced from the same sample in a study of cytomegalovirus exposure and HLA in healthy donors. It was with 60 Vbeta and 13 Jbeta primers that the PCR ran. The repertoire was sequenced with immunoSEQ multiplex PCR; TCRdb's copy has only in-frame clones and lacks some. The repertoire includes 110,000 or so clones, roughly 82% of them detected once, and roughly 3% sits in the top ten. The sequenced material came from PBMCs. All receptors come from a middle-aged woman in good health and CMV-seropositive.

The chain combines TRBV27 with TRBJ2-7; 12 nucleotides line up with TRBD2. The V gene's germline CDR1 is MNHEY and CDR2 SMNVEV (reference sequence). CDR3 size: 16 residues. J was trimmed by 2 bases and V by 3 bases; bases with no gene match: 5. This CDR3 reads CASSLTGTSGPYEQYF. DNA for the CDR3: TGTGCCAGCAGTTTGACCGGGACTAGCGGGCCCTACGAGCAGTACTTC.

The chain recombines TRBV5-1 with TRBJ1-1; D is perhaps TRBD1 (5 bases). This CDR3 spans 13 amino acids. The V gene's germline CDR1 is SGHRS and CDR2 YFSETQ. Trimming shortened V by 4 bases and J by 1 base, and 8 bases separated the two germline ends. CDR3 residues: CASSLDTNTEAFF. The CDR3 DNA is TGCGCCAGCAGCCTGGACACGAACACTGAAGCTTTCTTT.